The present TCR beta chain was sequenced within a study of T cells after posttransplantation cyclophosphamide. Libraries were prepared by immunoSEQ multiplex PCR; TCRdb keeps only in-frame clonotypes and omits some of them. Among around 18,000 clones listed, more than 60% were seen once. Busulfan-fludarabine conditioning, marrow transplant, and cyclophosphamide on days +3 and +4 were administered. Study-wide findings and caveats: Tissue-infiltrating T cells from skin or gut overlapped little with blood T cells.

Germline CDR1 is SNHLY and CDR2 is FYNNEI. The CDR3 has 18 amino acids. With V trimmed by 6 bases and J by 1 base, 8 bases remained unmatched. About this clone itself: Its cognate antigen is unknown.

This sample comprised CD8+ T cells sorted from PBMCs, obtained 1,700 to 2,000 days after a stem cell transplant with posttransplant cyclophosphamide. The genes are TRBV2 and TRBJ2-2; 13 bases match TRBD2. This TCR was sampled from a female patient aged 40-49 years who received an allogeneic stem cell transplant from a related donor, was CMV-positive, and had no GVHD. Some T cells may trace back to the graft donor. The CDR3 coding sequence is TGTGCCAGCAGGGCGGGACTAGCGGGGCTTCTGAACACCGGGGAGCTGTTTTTT. Its translation: CASRAGLAGLLNTGELFF.